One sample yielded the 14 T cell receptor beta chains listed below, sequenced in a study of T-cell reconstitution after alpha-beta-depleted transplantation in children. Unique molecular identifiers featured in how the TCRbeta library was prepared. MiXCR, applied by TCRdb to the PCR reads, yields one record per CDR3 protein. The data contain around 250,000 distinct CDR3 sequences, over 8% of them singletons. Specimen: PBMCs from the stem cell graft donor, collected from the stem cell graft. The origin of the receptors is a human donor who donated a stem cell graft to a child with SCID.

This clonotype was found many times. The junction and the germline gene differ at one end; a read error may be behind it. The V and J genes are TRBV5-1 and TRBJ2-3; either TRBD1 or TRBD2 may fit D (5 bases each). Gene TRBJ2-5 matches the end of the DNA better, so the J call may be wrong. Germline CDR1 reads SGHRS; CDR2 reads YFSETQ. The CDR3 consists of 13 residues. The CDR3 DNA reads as TGTGCCAGCAGCTCGTCCGGGGCGGATACCCAGTACTTC. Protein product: CASSSSGADTQYF.

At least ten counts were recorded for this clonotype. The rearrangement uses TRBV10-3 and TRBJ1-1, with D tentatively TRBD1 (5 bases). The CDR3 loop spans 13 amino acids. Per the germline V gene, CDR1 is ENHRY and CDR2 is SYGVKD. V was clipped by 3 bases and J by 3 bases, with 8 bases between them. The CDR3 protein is CAISDSRDTEAFF. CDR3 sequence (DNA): TGTGCCATCAGTGACAGCAGGGACACTGAAGCTTTCTTT.

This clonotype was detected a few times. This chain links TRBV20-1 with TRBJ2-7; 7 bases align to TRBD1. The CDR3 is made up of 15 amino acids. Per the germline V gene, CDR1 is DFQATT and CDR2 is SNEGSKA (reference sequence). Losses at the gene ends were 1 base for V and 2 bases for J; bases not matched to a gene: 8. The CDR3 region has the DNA TGCAGTGCTAGAGTGCCGAGGGACAGTCCCTACGAGCAGTACTTC. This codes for CSARVPRDSPYEQYF.

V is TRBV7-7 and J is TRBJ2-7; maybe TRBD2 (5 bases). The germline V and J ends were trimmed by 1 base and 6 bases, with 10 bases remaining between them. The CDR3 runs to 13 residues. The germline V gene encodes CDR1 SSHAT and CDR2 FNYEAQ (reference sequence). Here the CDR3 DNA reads TGTGCCAGCAGCTTAGGGGAAGGGAGCGAGCAGTACTTC. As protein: CASSLGEGSEQYF.

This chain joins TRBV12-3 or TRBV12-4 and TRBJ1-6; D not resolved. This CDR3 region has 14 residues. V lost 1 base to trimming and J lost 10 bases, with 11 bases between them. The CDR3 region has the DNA TGTGCCAGCAGTTTAGGACATGTGGCGTCACCCCTCCACTTT. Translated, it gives CASSLGHVASPLHF.

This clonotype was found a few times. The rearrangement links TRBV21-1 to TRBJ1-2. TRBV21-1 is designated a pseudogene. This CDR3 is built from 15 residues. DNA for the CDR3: TGTGCCAGCATTATCCTCGCGGACTTTGACTATGGCTACACCTTC. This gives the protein CASIILADFDYGYTF.

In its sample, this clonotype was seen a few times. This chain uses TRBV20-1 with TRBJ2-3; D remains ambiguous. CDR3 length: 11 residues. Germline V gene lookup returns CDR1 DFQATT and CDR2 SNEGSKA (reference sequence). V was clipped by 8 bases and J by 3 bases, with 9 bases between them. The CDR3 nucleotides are TGCAGTCCCGCTGGGACAGATACGCAGTATTTT. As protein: CSPAGTDTQYF.

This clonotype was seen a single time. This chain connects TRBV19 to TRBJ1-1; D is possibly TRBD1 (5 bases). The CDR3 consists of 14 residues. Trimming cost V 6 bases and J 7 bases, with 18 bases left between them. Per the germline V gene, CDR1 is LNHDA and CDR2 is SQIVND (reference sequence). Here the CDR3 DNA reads TGTGCCAGTAGGCCTGGAGGGGCCCCAAGTGAAGCTTTCTTT. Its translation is CASRPGGAPSEAFF.

CDR3 loop: CASSLLFPGTQYF. CDR3 nucleotide sequence: TGTGCCAGCAGCTTATTATTTCCGGGCACGCAGTATTTT. V gene TRBV7-8 combines with J gene TRBJ2-3; D gene unclear. Germline loops: CDR1 SGHVS, CDR2 FQNEAQ. The CDR3 has 13 residues. Trimming removed 2 bases from V and 9 bases from J, with 12 bases in between.

The CDR3 loop reads CSVGRARRADTQYF. CDR3 nucleotide sequence: TGCAGCGTTGGGCGGGCCAGGAGGGCAGATACGCAGTATTTT. The rearrangement joins TRBV29-1 to TRBJ2-3; TRBD2 might be the D (6 bases). This CDR3 spans 14 amino acids. Germline CDR1 and CDR2: SQVTM and ANQGSEA. V lost 4 bases and J 4 bases, leaving 15 bases between the germline ends.

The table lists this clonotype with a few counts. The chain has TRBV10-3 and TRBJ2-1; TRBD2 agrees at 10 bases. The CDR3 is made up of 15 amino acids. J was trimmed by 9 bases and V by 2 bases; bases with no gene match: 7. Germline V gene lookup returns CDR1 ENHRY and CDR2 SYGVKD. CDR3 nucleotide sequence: TGTGCCATCAGTGAGGGAGCGGGGGGGGCCAGTGAGCAGTTCTTC. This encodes CAISEGAGGASEQFF.

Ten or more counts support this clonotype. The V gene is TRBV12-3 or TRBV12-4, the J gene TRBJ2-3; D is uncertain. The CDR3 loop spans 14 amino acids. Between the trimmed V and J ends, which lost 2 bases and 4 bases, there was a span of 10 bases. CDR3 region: CASSLSLPPDTQYF. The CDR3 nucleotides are TGTGCCAGCAGTTTATCCTTACCCCCAGATACGCAGTATTTT.

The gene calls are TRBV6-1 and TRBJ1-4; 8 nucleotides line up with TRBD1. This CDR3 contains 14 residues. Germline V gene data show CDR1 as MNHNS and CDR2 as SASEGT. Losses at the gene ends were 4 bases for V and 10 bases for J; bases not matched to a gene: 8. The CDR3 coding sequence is TGTGCCAGCAGTGCCGGGACAGGCGGCGGAAAACTGTTTTTT. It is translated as CASSAGTGGGKLFF.

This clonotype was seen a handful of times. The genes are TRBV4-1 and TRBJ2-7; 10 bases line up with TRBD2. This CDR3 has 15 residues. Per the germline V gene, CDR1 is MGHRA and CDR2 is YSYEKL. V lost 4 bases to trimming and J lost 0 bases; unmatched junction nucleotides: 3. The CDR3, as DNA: TGCGCCAGCAGCCCCGGACTAGCGGTCTCCTACGAGCAGTACTTC. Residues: CASSPGLAVSYEQYF.